Following are 20 T cell receptor beta chains from one sample sequenced in a study of blood T cell repertoires in COVID-19. Repertoires were generated with immunoSEQ multiplex PCR, while TCRdb's copy carries only in-frame clones and drops some. The table has over 50,000 clones, 85% seen once. The specimen was peripheral blood. The receptors were gathered from a man aged 65-85 years with acute or convalescent COVID-19.

The CDR3, as DNA: TGTGCCAGCAGCCAAGGACTAGCGGCAAGCACAGATACGCAGTATTTT. Its translation: CASSQGLAASTDTQYF. This chain uses TRBV14 with TRBJ2-3; TRBD2 matches at 9 bases. The J segment lost 0 bases and the V segment lost 1 base, leaving 2 bases of the junction unmatched. The CDR3 length is 16 residues. CDR1 is SGHDN and CDR2 is FVKESK in the germline V gene.

The J gene is TRBJ1-3, the V gene TRBV5-6, with D perhaps TRBD1 (5 bases). CDR1 is SGHDT, CDR2 YYEEEE, per germline. The CDR3 consists of 15 residues. Trimming left V 1 base short and J 4 bases short, with 12 bases between. The CDR3 protein is CASSLRQGAGNTIYF. CDR3 nucleotides: TGTGCCAGCAGCTTGCGGCAGGGTGCAGGAAACACCATATATTTT. The whole variable domain, filled in from reference TRBV5-6 and TRBJ1-3, reads DAGVTQSPTHLIKTRGQQVTLRCSPKSGHDTVSWYQQALGQGPQFIFQYYEEEERQRGNFPDRFSGHQFPNYSSELNVNALLLGDSALYLCASSLRQGAGNTIYFGEGSWLTVV.

The rearrangement uses TRBV5-5 and TRBJ1-6; 8 bases fit TRBD1. V lost 4 bases to trimming and J lost 4 bases; unmatched junction nucleotides: 13. Germline V gene data show CDR1 as SGHKS and CDR2 as YYEKEE (reference sequence). The CDR3 has 18 residues. CDR3 residues: CASSPRTGRGTYNSPLHF. Here the CDR3 DNA reads TGTGCCAGCAGCCCTCGGACAGGGCGGGGGACTTATAATTCACCCCTCCACTTT.

This clone was counted once. V is TRBV5-1 and J is TRBJ2-5; 7 nucleotides align to TRBD2. Germline loops: CDR1 SGHRS, CDR2 YFSETQ. V lost 1 base and J lost 1; bases outside the gene matches: 7. The CDR3 extends over 16 amino acids. This chain's CDR3 is CASSLSPSGVQETQYF. The CDR3 DNA reads TGCGCCAGCAGCTTGAGTCCTAGCGGAGTCCAAGAGACCCAGTACTTC.

The V gene is TRBV29-1, the J gene TRBJ2-7; tentative D call: TRBD1 (8 bases). With 1 base removed from V and 3 bases from J, the gap between germline ends came to 13 bases. This CDR3 contains 14 residues. CDR1 and CDR2 (germline): SQVTM, ANQGSEA. The chain's CDR3 is CSVEANRGGYEQYF. CDR3 nucleotide sequence: TGCAGCGTTGAAGCTAACAGGGGGGGCTACGAGCAGTACTTC.

The chain carries TRBV6-6 and TRBJ2-7, with D uncertain. From germline, CDR1 is MNHNY and CDR2 SVGAGI (reference sequence). Between the trimmed V and J ends, which lost 2 bases and 0 bases, there was a span of 14 bases. The CDR3 loop spans 16 amino acids. The CDR3 region has the DNA TGTGCCAGCAGTTACAGCGCGGCCCTTAGCTCCTACGAGCAGTACTTC. Its protein is CASSYSAALSSYEQYF.

The V and J genes are TRBV5-1 and TRBJ2-7; 9 bases are a match to TRBD1. V trimming: 3 bases; J trimming: 4 bases; junction bases outside the gene matches: 17. This CDR3 is built from 18 residues. Germline lookup yields CDR1 SGHRS and CDR2 YFSETQ. The CDR3 DNA reads as TGCGCCAGCAGCTCGTCCGGGACAGGGTCCGTTCGTCGGTACGAGCAGTACTTC. Translation gives CASSSSGTGSVRRYEQYF.

This sequence joins TRBV2 and TRBJ2-7; maybe TRBD1 (5 bases). This CDR3 has 13 residues. The V and J ends lost 6 bases and 5 bases respectively, with 14 bases between them. Germline lookup yields CDR1 SNHLY and CDR2 FYNNEI. CDR3: CASRDTGTHEQYF. The CDR3 nucleotides read TGTGCCAGCAGGGATACAGGTACCCACGAGCAGTACTTC.

The chain carries TRBV5-5 and TRBJ2-1; 8 bases map to TRBD1. Per the germline V gene, CDR1 is SGHKS and CDR2 is YYEKEE (reference sequence). V lost 6 bases, J lost 2 bases, and 7 bases stayed unmatched. The CDR3 totals 15 residues. DNA of the CDR3: TGTGCCAGCAAGTATCGGACAGGGACCTACAATGAGCAGTTCTTC. Translation: CASKYRTGTYNEQFF.

The chain has TRBV5-1 and TRBJ2-2, with 14 bases matching TRBD2. The ends lost 4 bases at V and 4 bases at J; junction bases unmatched: 3. Germline V gives CDR1 SGHRS, CDR2 YFSETQ. The CDR3 sequence is 16 residues long. CDR3 coding DNA: TGCGCCAGCAGCGGAGGGACTAGCGGGGGCACCGGGGAGCTGTTTTTT. It specifies CASSGGTSGGTGELFF.

This chain joins TRBV28 and TRBJ2-3; the match to TRBD2 covers 13 bases. The junction had 10 bases not matched to a gene; V was cut back by 7 bases and J by 3 bases. The CDR3 loop spans 17 amino acids. Germline V gives CDR1 MDHEN, CDR2 SYDVKM. The CDR3 reads CASTRTGGLAGTDTQYF. CDR3 in DNA: TGTGCCAGCACCAGAACAGGGGGACTAGCGGGGACAGATACGCAGTATTTT.

This clone has just one count. V and J are TRBV4-1 and TRBJ2-3, with D maybe TRBD2 (6 bases). Trimming stripped 4 bases from V and 4 bases from J, with 18 bases between. This CDR3 spans 16 amino acids. Germline V CDR1 and CDR2: MGHRA, YSYEKL. The CDR3, as DNA: TGCGCCAGCAGCCTGATAGGCAGGGAGGTGTCAGATACGCAGTATTTT. Amino acids: CASSLIGREVSDTQYF.

The gene calls are TRBV5-6 and TRBJ2-7, with 9 bases matching TRBD1. CDR1 and CDR2 (germline): SGHDT, YYEEEE. CDR3 size: 16 residues. V trimming: 0 bases; J trimming: 1 base; junction bases outside the gene matches: 5. The CDR3 loop is CASSLGWTGASYEQYF. The CDR3 bases are TGTGCCAGCAGCTTGGGTTGGACAGGGGCTTCCTACGAGCAGTACTTC.

A single count supports this clone. This chain uses TRBV5-1 with TRBJ2-3; D is uncertain. This CDR3 region has 14 residues. V lost 4 bases to trimming and J lost 0 bases, with 9 bases between them. Germline V lookup: CDR1 SGHRS, CDR2 YFSETQ. The DNA for the CDR3 is TGCGCCAGCAGCATGTTGTCTAGCACAGATACGCAGTATTTT. Protein: CASSMLSSTDTQYF.

The chain has TRBV5-4 and TRBJ2-5, with 9 positions matching TRBD2. Trimming cost V 0 bases and J 7 bases; bases outside gene matches: 7. The CDR3 covers 15 residues. CDR1 and CDR2 (germline): SGHNT, YYREEE (reference sequence). The CDR3 loop is CASSLGLAGGPTQYF. In DNA, the CDR3 is TGTGCCAGCAGCTTGGGGTTGGCGGGGGGGCCGACCCAGTACTTC.

The chain joins TRBV7-2 to TRBJ2-3, with 13 bases fitting TRBD2. The germline gives CDR1 SGHTA, CDR2 FQGNSA. The V gene end was trimmed by 5 bases and the J gene end by 5 bases; junction bases not matched to a gene: 10. This CDR3 contains 17 residues. CDR3 sequence (DNA): TGTGCCAGCAGCCCACAGGGACTAGCGGGGTGGAGAGATACGCAGTATTTT. Its translation: CASSPQGLAGWRDTQYF.

The rearrangement joins TRBV7-3 to TRBJ2-1; perhaps TRBD2 as D (5 bases). The CDR3 has 14 residues. Germline V gene data show CDR1 as SGHTA and CDR2 as FQGTGA. V gave up 5 bases and J gave up 9 bases, with 17 bases separating them. Here the CDR3 DNA reads TGTGCCAGCAGCCCTAGCACTTCTTCGGGTGAGCAGTTCTTC. Protein product: CASSPSTSSGEQFF.

This chain joins TRBV5-4 and TRBJ2-3; tentatively, D is TRBD2 (7 bases). V was pared by 0 bases and J by 1 base, with 12 bases between. From germline, CDR1 is SGHNT and CDR2 YYREEE (reference sequence). This CDR3 has 16 amino acids. CDR3 residues: CASSLGGGGGTDTQYF. For the CDR3, the DNA is TGTGCCAGCAGCTTGGGGGGGGGCGGCGGCACAGATACGCAGTATTTT.

The V gene is TRBV6-5, the J gene TRBJ1-5; D gene uncertain. The CDR3 sequence is 13 residues long. From germline, CDR1 is MNHEY and CDR2 SVGAGI. Trimming shortened V by 2 bases and J by 5 bases, and 7 bases separated the two germline ends. CDR3 protein: CASSYQMDQPQHF. In nucleotides, the CDR3 is TGTGCCAGCAGTTACCAGATGGATCAGCCCCAGCATTTT.

The V call is TRBV25-1, the J call TRBJ1-4; no definite D call. V was pared by 5 bases and J by 12 bases, with 10 bases between. In germline, CDR1 is MGHDK, CDR2 SYGVNS. The CDR3 loop spans 11 amino acids. CDR3 sequence: CASSRGRELFF. The CDR3, as DNA: TGTGCCAGCAGTCGAGGGAGGGAACTGTTTTTT.